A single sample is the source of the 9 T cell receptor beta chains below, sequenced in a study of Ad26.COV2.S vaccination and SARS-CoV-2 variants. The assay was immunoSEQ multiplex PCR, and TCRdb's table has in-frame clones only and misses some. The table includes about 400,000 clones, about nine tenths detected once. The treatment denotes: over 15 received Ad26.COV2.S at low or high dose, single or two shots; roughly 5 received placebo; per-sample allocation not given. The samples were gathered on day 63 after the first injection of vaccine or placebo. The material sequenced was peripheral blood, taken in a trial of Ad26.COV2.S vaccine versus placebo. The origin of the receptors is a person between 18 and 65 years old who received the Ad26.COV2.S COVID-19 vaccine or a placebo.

CDR3 sequence reads: CASSLVHLGLEQYF. The CDR3 DNA sequence: TGTGCCAGCAGCTTAGTGCATCTGGGACTTGAGCAGTATTTT. The rearrangement joins TRBV11-2 to TRBJ2-3, with D perhaps matching TRBD2 (6 bases). Germline values: CDR1 SGHAT, CDR2 FQNNGV. The V end lost 1 base, the J end lost 11 bases, and 16 bases lay between the germline ends. This CDR3 has 14 residues. Looking up the rest from reference TRBV11-2 and TRBJ2-3 gives the full variable domain: EAGVAQSPRYKIIEKRQSVAFWCNPISGHATLYWYQQILGQGPKLLIQFQNNGVVDDSQLPKDRFSAERLKGVDSTLKIQPAKLEDSAVYLCASSLVHLGLEQYFGPGTRLTVL.

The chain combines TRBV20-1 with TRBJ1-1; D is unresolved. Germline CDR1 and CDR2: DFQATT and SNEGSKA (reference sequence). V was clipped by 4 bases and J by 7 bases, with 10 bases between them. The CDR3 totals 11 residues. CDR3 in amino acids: CSANVLVEAFF. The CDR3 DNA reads TGCAGTGCTAACGTTCTGGTTGAAGCTTTCTTT.

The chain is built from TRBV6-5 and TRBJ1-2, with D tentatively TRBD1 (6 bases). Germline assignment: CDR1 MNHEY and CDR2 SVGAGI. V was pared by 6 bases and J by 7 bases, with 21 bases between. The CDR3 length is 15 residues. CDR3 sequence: CASSSFSGGGGGYTF. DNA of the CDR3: TGTGCCAGCAGCAGTTTCTCCGGGGGCGGGGGTGGCTACACCTTC.

DNA of the CDR3: TGTGCCAGCAGTCTAGGGGGTAGCAATCAGCCCCAGCATTTT. Its translation is CASSLGGSNQPQHF. The chain combines TRBV3-1 (or the pseudogene TRBV3-2) with TRBJ1-5; TRBD1 is a possible D gene (6 bases). V was pared by 6 bases and J by 0 bases, with 9 bases between. The CDR3 has 14 residues. The germline V gene encodes CDR1 LGHDT and CDR2 YNNKEL (reference sequence).

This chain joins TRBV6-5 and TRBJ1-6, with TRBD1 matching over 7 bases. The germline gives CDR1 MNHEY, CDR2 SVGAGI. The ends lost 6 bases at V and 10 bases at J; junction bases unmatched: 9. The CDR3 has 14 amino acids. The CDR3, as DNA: TGTGCCAGCAGACCGACAGGGCTCGGGTCACCCCTCCACTTT. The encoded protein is CASRPTGLGSPLHF.

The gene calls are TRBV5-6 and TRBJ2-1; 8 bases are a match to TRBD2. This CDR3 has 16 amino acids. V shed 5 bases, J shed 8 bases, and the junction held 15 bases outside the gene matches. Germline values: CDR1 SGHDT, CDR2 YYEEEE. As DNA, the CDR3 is TGTGCCAGCAGTGTGAGTGGACTAGCTTTTGGCTATGAGCAGTTCTTC. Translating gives CASSVSGLAFGYEQFF.

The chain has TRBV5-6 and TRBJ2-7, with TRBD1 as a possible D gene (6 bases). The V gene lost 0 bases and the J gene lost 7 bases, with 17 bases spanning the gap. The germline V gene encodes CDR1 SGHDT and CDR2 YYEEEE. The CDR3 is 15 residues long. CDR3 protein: CASSLAPGARREQYF. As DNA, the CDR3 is TGTGCCAGCAGCTTGGCCCCAGGGGCTAGACGGGAGCAGTACTTC.

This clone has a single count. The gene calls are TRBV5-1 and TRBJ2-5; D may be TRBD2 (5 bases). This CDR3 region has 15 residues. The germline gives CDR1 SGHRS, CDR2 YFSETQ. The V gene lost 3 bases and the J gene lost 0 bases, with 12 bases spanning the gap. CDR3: CASSSSPSYQETQYF. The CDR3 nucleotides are TGCGCCAGCAGCTCATCTCCTAGCTACCAAGAGACCCAGTACTTC.

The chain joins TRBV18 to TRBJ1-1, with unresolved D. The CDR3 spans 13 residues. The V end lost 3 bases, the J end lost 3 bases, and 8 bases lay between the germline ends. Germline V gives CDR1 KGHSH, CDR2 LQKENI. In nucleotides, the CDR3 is TGTGCCAGCTCACCCGAACTGGACACTGAAGCTTTCTTT. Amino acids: CASSPELDTEAFF.